The sequence of this TCR beta chain was determined in a study of T cell clusters in autoimmune cytopenias. TRB rearrangements were amplified by touch-down multiplex PCR with mixed TRB-A/B primers. No DNA is given; TCRdb re-called the multiplex PCR reads and lists each CDR3 protein once. This sample contains around 11,000 distinct CDR3 sequences. TRB was amplified from approximately 250 ng of peripheral blood genomic DNA per sample. The germline V gene has CDR1 SEHNR and CDR2 FQNEAQ (reference sequence). The CDR3 loop spans 13 amino acids. A further study also used this sample, focusing on T cell repertoires in aging, cancer and after chemotherapy.

The receptor was derived from a human donor in good health. The chain carries TRBV7-9 and TRBJ1-1; TCRdb's assignment of TRBD1 cannot be checked, as there is no DNA. Specimen: peripheral blood. This CDR3 is CASSLVRVQGAFF.